Here is one TCR beta chain with its context. The germline gene is not matched at one end of the junction; a read error may be the cause. These data belong to a study of tumor-infiltrating lymphocytes in primary liver carcinoma. Study in general: The patients included men and women who were aged 30 to 69 years. Roughly 3.65 to 8 million productive TCRbeta reads were obtained per sample, with similar numbers across tissue types.

Starting from 400 to 500 ng of total RNA, TCR beta cDNA was produced with a primer in the constant region. Three nested multiplex PCR rounds of slightly modified ARM-PCR generated TCR beta libraries. The first two PCR rounds used TRBV1-TRBV30 forward primers with a C-beta reverse primer, around 10 cycles each. One entry per CDR3 protein, called by TCRdb with MiXCR from the multiplex PCR reads. The table records fewer than 400,000 distinct CDR3 sequences, almost 60% of them present only once. It was unsorted whole blood that yielded blood RNA, and germline DNA was also extracted. They drew approximately 3.8 milliliters of peripheral blood before surgery. In germline, CDR1 is SQVTM, CDR2 ANQGSEA. The CDR3 has 16 amino acids.

The sequence was collected from a woman in her 30s with primary liver carcinoma and hepatitis B virus infection. The chain carries TRBV29-1 and TRBJ2-1; 12 bases match TRBD2. Input material: peripheral blood. CDR3 residues: CSVVEGLAGSYNEQFF. As DNA, the CDR3 is TGCAGCGTTGTGGAAGGACTAGCGGGGTCCTACAATGAACAGTTCTTC.